Following are 16 T cell receptor beta chains from one sample sequenced in a study of blood T cell repertoires in COVID-19. The repertoire was sequenced with immunoSEQ multiplex PCR; TCRdb's copy has only in-frame clones and lacks some. The sample lists 20,000 to 25,000 clones; around 80% were seen once. Sequencing input: peripheral blood. These receptors were collected from a man in his 60s with active COVID-19.

The chain has TRBV7-6 and TRBJ2-2; 7 bases are a match to TRBD1. The junction had 5 bases not matched to a gene; V was cut back by 2 bases and J by 2 bases. Germline V lookup: CDR1 SGHVS, CDR2 FNYEAQ. The CDR3 has 16 amino acids. CDR3 nucleotide sequence: TGTGCCAGCAGCTTACGAGGGGGCTCTAACACCGGGGAGCTGTTTTTT. Translating gives CASSLRGGSNTGELFF.

The chain uses TRBV19 and TRBJ2-5; 7 bases agree with TRBD2. Germline values: CDR1 LNHDA, CDR2 SQIVND (reference sequence). The V and J ends lost 2 bases and 4 bases, in that order; junction bases with no gene match: 10. CDR3 length equals 16 residues. CDR3 DNA: TGTGCCAGTAGTATAAGCGGGGCCAACCCGAGAGAGACCCAGTACTTC. Its translation: CASSISGANPRETQYF.

The J gene is TRBJ2-3, the V gene TRBV7-9; D gene unclear. Trimming shortened V by 5 bases and J by 6 bases, and 6 bases separated the two germline ends. Germline values: CDR1 SEHNR, CDR2 FQNEAQ (reference sequence). The CDR3 spans 11 residues. As DNA, the CDR3 is TGTGCCAGCAGCACCCAGGATACGCAGTATTTT. It yields the protein CASSTQDTQYF.

The rearrangement joins TRBV10-3 to TRBJ1-1; the D is unclear. The germline V gene encodes CDR1 ENHRY and CDR2 SYGVKD. The V gene lost 0 bases and the J gene lost 7 bases, with 9 bases spanning the gap. The CDR3 consists of 13 residues. In DNA form, the CDR3 reads TGTGCCATCAGTGAGTCTGCGGTGGGTGAAGCTTTCTTT. Translated: CAISESAVGEAFF.

The rearrangement links TRBV3-1 (or the pseudogene TRBV3-2) to TRBJ2-1, with D possibly matching TRBD2 (5 bases). Looked up from germline, CDR1 is LGHDT and CDR2 is YNNKEL (reference sequence). V lost 3 bases and J lost 9, with 15 bases in between. The length of the CDR3 is 14 residues. CDR3 residues: CASSHSRSGGEQFF. CDR3 DNA sequence: TGTGCCAGCAGCCATTCCCGGAGCGGCGGTGAGCAGTTCTTC.

V is TRBV29-1 and J is TRBJ1-1; D not certain. CDR1 is SQVTM and CDR2 is ANQGSEA in the germline V gene. The V end lost 2 bases, the J end lost 2 bases, and 6 bases lay between the germline ends. The CDR3 contains 12 residues. CDR3 loop: CSVEFSNTEAFF. The CDR3 DNA reads TGCAGCGTTGAATTCTCTAACACTGAAGCTTTCTTT. Complete variable domain (other parts from reference TRBV29-1 and TRBJ1-1): SAVISQKPSRDICQRGTSLTIQCQVDSQVTMMFWYRQQPGQSLTLIATANQGSEATYESGFVIDKFPISRPNLTFSTLTVSNMSPEDSSIYLCSVEFSNTEAFFGQGTRLTVV.

This clone was detected a few times. The genes are TRBV19 and TRBJ2-2; D is ambiguous. Germline values: CDR1 LNHDA, CDR2 SQIVND (reference sequence). Trimming cost V 4 bases and J 1 base, with 7 bases left between them. The CDR3 loop spans 14 amino acids. The CDR3 bases are TGTGCCAGTAGTACTTCGGGGAACACCGGGGAGCTGTTTTTT. This sequence encodes CASSTSGNTGELFF.

This clone was observed a few times. J is TRBJ2-1 and V is TRBV7-9; TRBD2 agrees at 13 bases. The germline V gene encodes CDR1 SEHNR and CDR2 FQNEAQ (reference sequence). Trimming cost V 3 bases and J 7 bases; bases outside gene matches: 6. This CDR3 has 16 residues. CDR3 nucleotides: TGTGCCAGCAGCTTGGGGGAGGGACTAGCGGGAAATGAGCAGTTCTTC. Encoded protein: CASSLGEGLAGNEQFF.

CDR3 in DNA: TGTGCCAGCCCTGGGGGGGTCCTCCTGAACACTGAAGCTTTCTTT. It yields the protein CASPGGVLLNTEAFF. The chain has TRBV5-4 and TRBJ1-1, with D maybe TRBD1 (5 bases). The CDR3 has 15 residues. CDR1 SGHNT and CDR2 YYREEE come from the germline V gene (reference sequence). The ends were cut back, 7 bases at V and 0 bases at J, with 16 bases in the middle.

The chain couples TRBV15 to TRBJ2-5; the D is unclear. The CDR3 extends over 14 amino acids. V shed 3 bases and J shed 5 bases, with 13 bases lying between them. Germline V gene data show CDR1 as LNHNV and CDR2 as YYDKDF (reference sequence). The CDR3 DNA is TGTGCCACCAGCAGGGGCCGAAGAAAGGAGACCCAGTACTTC. It yields the protein CATSRGRRKETQYF.

This sequence joins TRBV7-2 and TRBJ2-4; 11 bases match TRBD1. The CDR3 sequence is 16 residues long. Germline V gene data show CDR1 as SGHTA and CDR2 as FQGNSA. V lost 1 base, J lost 8 bases, and 7 bases stayed unmatched. CDR3 loop: CASSLGAGTGGHIQYF. In nucleotides, the CDR3 is TGTGCCAGCAGCTTAGGGGCCGGGACAGGGGGGCACATTCAGTACTTC.

This chain joins TRBV27 and TRBJ2-2, with TRBD1 identical over 9 bases. With V trimmed by 6 bases and J by 1 base, 3 bases remained unmatched. This CDR3 is 15 amino acids long. From germline, CDR1 is MNHEY and CDR2 SMNVEV (reference sequence). CDR3 loop: CASRWGQGNTGELFF. The CDR3 DNA sequence: TGTGCCAGCAGGTGGGGACAGGGGAACACCGGGGAGCTGTTTTTT.

The rearrangement uses TRBV6-5 and TRBJ1-6; D unresolved. The CDR3 loop spans 13 amino acids. From germline, CDR1 is MNHEY and CDR2 SVGAGI. V was cut by 8 bases and J by 0 bases, with 5 bases left in between. This CDR3 is CASRSSYNSPLHF. CDR3 in DNA: TGTGCCAGCCGGAGCTCCTATAATTCACCCCTCCACTTT.

The chain joins TRBV9 to TRBJ2-1; 15 bases map to TRBD2. The CDR3 is 16 amino acids. From germline, CDR1 is SGDLS and CDR2 YYNGEE. V trimming: 3 bases; J trimming: 5 bases; junction bases outside the gene matches: 3. As DNA, the CDR3 is TGTGCCAGCAGCGCCCGGACTAGCGGGAGGGACAATGAGCAGTTCTTC. Amino acids: CASSARTSGRDNEQFF.

This clone turned up a few times. V usage is TRBV14 and J usage is TRBJ2-1; no clear D. V was shortened by 4 bases and J by 7 bases, with 11 bases between the two germline ends. The CDR3 consists of 13 residues. Germline V CDR1 and CDR2: SGHDN, FVKESK. CDR3 sequence: CASSPAPGNEQFF. The DNA of the CDR3 is TGTGCCAGCAGCCCCGCCCCCGGGAATGAGCAGTTCTTC.

This chain uses TRBV12-1 with TRBJ2-2; the table names TRBD2, a call not compared with the DNA. TRBV12-1 is labeled a pseudogene. The CDR3 totals 17 residues. The CDR3 loop is CASSFEASGTPLGELFF. The CDR3 nucleotides read TGTGCCAGCAGCTTTGAAGCTAGCGGGACTCCGCTGGGGGAGCTGTTTTTT.